This is a list of T cell receptor beta chains from one sample in a study of blood T cell repertoires in COVID-19. TCRdb keeps only in-frame clones here, not all; method: immunoSEQ multiplex PCR. The data show roughly 150,000 clones, 75% to 85% seen once. Sequences were obtained from peripheral blood. These receptors were collected from a man in his 60s with acute or convalescent COVID-19. Each CDR3 is given with its conserved first and last residue. A row's size may be missing; if present it is once, few, many or a size class.

size: NA
V: TRBV2
CDR3: CASSDQGPGNSPLHF

size: NA
V: TRBV3-1/TRBV3-2
CDR3: CASSQGDRGIGEQYF

size: once
V: TRBV5-1
CDR3: CASSRSAGGGNEQFF

size: once
V: TRBV2
CDR3: CASSEGQVNYGYTF

size: NA
V: TRBV6-5
CDR3: CASSLTGQGFQPQHF

size: once
V: TRBV5-1
CDR3: CASSPGQRGYTF

size: NA
V: TRBV4-3
CDR3: CASSRDRGTREQFF

size: NA
V: TRBV5-1
CDR3: CASSLGRGAGDTEAFF

size: once
V: TRBV9
CDR3: CASSVGTSGYTDTQYF

size: NA
V: TRBV18
CDR3: CASSRDSLNEKLFF

size: few
V: TRBV9
CDR3: CASSVGSGGAWETQYF

size: NA
V: TRBV3-1/TRBV3-2
CDR3: CASSQGIRGEQYF

size: once
V: TRBV5-5
CDR3: CASSFRGPNTGELFF

size: NA
V: TRBV12-3/TRBV12-4
CDR3: CASTRDSGEQYF

size: NA
V: TRBV2
CDR3: CASSPYRLVLPHEQYF

size: NA
V: TRBV12-1
CDR3: CASSFTGRQPYEQYF

size: NA
V: TRBV29-1
CDR3: CSVAGTGGYEQYF

size: NA
V: TRBV7-2
CDR3: CASSGSDRVLIKQYF

size: few
V: TRBV27
CDR3: CASSQRGSGANVLTF

size: few
V: TRBV29-1
CDR3: CSVGLAVTDTQYF

size: NA
V: TRBV7-3
CDR3: CASSLSGSRYNEQFF

size: NA
V: TRBV6-5
CDR3: CASRFAGHSNQPQHF

size: NA
V: TRBV3-1/TRBV3-2
CDR3: CASSQDLGGLYGYTF

size: NA
V: TRBV27
CDR3: CASSFRTQGGIQYF

size: NA
V: TRBV6-5
CDR3: CASSYRQNLNEKLFF

size: NA
V: TRBV5-7
CDR3: CASSPPGQGFGELFF

size: NA
V: TRBV6-5
CDR3: CASRFTGVGDGYTF

size: NA
V: TRBV5-4
CDR3: CASSRTGGEGYTF

size: NA
V: TRBV6-5
CDR3: CASRLNRGKLFF

size: NA
V: TRBV9
CDR3: CASSVGSLATEEQFF

size: NA
V: TRBV7-3
CDR3: CASSLSTSGEQFF

size: NA
V: TRBV5-5
CDR3: CASSLVGSRGPGEQYF

size: NA
V: TRBV4-2
CDR3: CASSQEYSGGNDEQFF

size: NA
V: TRBV27
CDR3: CASSLGRRGIRETQYF

size: NA
V: TRBV5-1
CDR3: CASSLGLLSDTQYF

size: few
V: TRBV5-1
CDR3: CASSLGRKRGDTGELFF

size: NA
V: TRBV24-1
CDR3: CATSFDRESYEQYF

size: NA
V: TRBV4-1
CDR3: CASSQEWRVTDTQYF

size: NA
V: TRBV19
CDR3: CASSLRLAGGLNEQFF

size: NA
V: TRBV9
CDR3: CASSVLSDTEAFF

size: NA
V: TRBV5-1
CDR3: CASSLSGDTDTQYF